A single sample is the source of the 22 T cell receptor beta chains below, sequenced in a study of T cell responses to AZD1222 COVID-19 vaccine. The table came from immunoSEQ multiplex PCR; TCRdb's copy has only in-frame clones and leaves some out. The repertoire holds around 50,000 clones, with about 88% as singletons. Material: peripheral blood, obtained on day 0 of AZD1222 vaccination. These receptors came from an adult in good health.

This clone was detected only once. This chain uses TRBV7-2 with TRBJ1-1; no firm D call. The CDR3 sequence is 14 residues long. Per germline, CDR1 SGHTA and CDR2 FQGNSA. V shed 5 bases and J shed 2 bases, with 12 bases lying between them. CDR3 loop: CASSPGSTNTEAFF. CDR3 coding DNA: TGTGCCAGCAGCCCGGGCTCAACCAACACTGAAGCTTTCTTT.

The V and J genes are TRBV7-3 and TRBJ2-1, with 12 bases aligning to TRBD2. Germline-derived CDR1 and CDR2 are SGHTA and FQGTGA. The V gene end was trimmed by 1 base and the J gene end by 10 bases; junction bases not matched to a gene: 5. The CDR3 has 15 residues. The CDR3 protein is CASSLSPSGGAEQFF. The CDR3 region has the DNA TGTGCCAGCAGCTTAAGTCCTAGCGGGGGGGCCGAGCAGTTCTTC.

The CDR3 reads CASGMAAFNYGYTF. The DNA of the CDR3 is TGTGCCAGCGGAATGGCAGCCTTTAACTATGGCTACACCTTC. The chain joins TRBV3-1 (or the pseudogene TRBV3-2) to TRBJ1-2; D ambiguous. The CDR3 runs 14 residues. From germline, CDR1 is LGHDT and CDR2 YNNKEL (reference sequence). V was shortened by 8 bases and J by 1 base, with 14 bases between the two germline ends.

This chain connects TRBV6-6 to TRBJ1-2, with TRBD1 as a possible D gene (6 bases). CDR1 is MNHNY and CDR2 is SVGAGI in the germline V gene (reference sequence). Deletions cut 4 bases from V and 8 bases from J, with 17 bases between. The CDR3 loop spans 14 amino acids. Here the CDR3 reads CASSFTLTGTGYTF. CDR3 nucleotides: TGTGCCAGCAGTTTCACTTTAACAGGGACCGGCTACACCTTC.

V is TRBV5-8 and J is TRBJ2-3; 9 nucleotides line up with TRBD1. Germline V gives CDR1 SGHTS, CDR2 YDEGEE. The CDR3 loop spans 15 amino acids. V shed 2 bases and J 4 bases; nucleotides not matched to a gene: 5. The CDR3 region has the DNA TGTGCCAGCAGCTTAATTACAGGGGGCTCAGATACGCAGTATTTT. Amino acid sequence: CASSLITGGSDTQYF.

This CDR3 is CASSSPDSYNQPQHF. The CDR3 coding sequence is TGTGCCAGCAGCTCTCCGGACAGCTACAATCAGCCCCAGCATTTT. V gene TRBV7-8 combines with J gene TRBJ1-5; a weak D match, TRBD1 (6 bases). Per germline, CDR1 SGHVS and CDR2 FQNEAQ. CDR3 length: 15 residues. V gave up 4 bases and J gave up 3 bases, with 13 bases separating them.

The rearrangement joins TRBV10-2 to TRBJ1-5; D is unclear. Trimming stripped 5 bases from V and 9 bases from J, with 11 bases between. This CDR3 has 12 amino acids. The V gene's germline CDR1 is WSHSY and CDR2 SAAADI. The CDR3 loop is CASSPEGRPQHF. As DNA, the CDR3 is TGCGCCAGCAGTCCGGAGGGTCGGCCCCAGCATTTT.

This rearrangement joins TRBV13 to TRBJ2-1; the match to TRBD2 covers 11 bases. The CDR3 runs to 18 residues. The trim removed 4 bases at V and 7 bases at J, leaving 15 bases unmatched. The germline CDR1 and CDR2 sequences are PRHDT and FYEKMQ (reference sequence). CDR3 region: CASSSQTPLAGAANEQFF. As DNA, the CDR3 is TGTGCCAGCAGCTCCCAAACACCACTAGCGGGGGCTGCTAATGAGCAGTTCTTC.

This rearrangement joins TRBV3-1 (or the pseudogene TRBV3-2) to TRBJ1-2; 9 bases agree with TRBD1. V lost 0 bases to trimming and J lost 2 bases; unmatched junction nucleotides: 7. This CDR3 has 17 amino acids. In germline, CDR1 is LGHDT, CDR2 YNNKEL (reference sequence). The CDR3 spells CASSQEFPGTGNYGYTF. The CDR3 DNA reads as TGTGCCAGCAGCCAAGAGTTTCCCGGGACAGGGAACTATGGCTACACCTTC.

This chain links TRBV30 with TRBJ1-4; D gene uncertain. This CDR3 is 13 amino acids long. The germline V gene encodes CDR1 GTSNPN and CDR2 SVGIG (reference sequence). The V end was cut by 2 bases, the J end by 5 bases, with 9 bases between. CDR3 residues: CAWSLSGNEKLFF. The CDR3 bases are TGTGCCTGGAGTTTGTCGGGAAATGAAAAACTGTTTTTT.

DNA for the CDR3: TGTGCCTGGAGTGGGGATCCCAATCAGCCCCAGCATTTT. Translation: CAWSGDPNQPQHF. The chain is built from TRBV30 and TRBJ1-5; D unresolved. Trimming took off 1 base at V and 3 bases at J, with 7 bases between the two ends. There are 13 residues in the CDR3. Germline-derived CDR1 and CDR2 are GTSNPN and SVGIG (reference sequence).

The gene calls are TRBV21-1 and TRBJ2-7; the table's D call TRBD1 went unverified against the DNA. TRBV21-1 is reported as a pseudogene. The CDR3 loop spans 13 amino acids. CDR3 DNA: TGTGCCAGCACCAGTGGACAGGACTACGAGCAGTACTTC. It codes for CASTSGQDYEQYF.

The J gene is TRBJ2-5, the V gene TRBV27; D gene unclear. Trimming took 5 bases from V and 7 from J, leaving 14 bases between them. Germline-derived CDR1 and CDR2 are MNHEY and SMNVEV (reference sequence). This CDR3 has 13 amino acids. The CDR3 coding sequence is TGTGCCAGCAGTCCCCCTGGGGTTGGGACCCAGTACTTC. This gives the protein CASSPPGVGTQYF.

This chain uses TRBV6-6 with TRBJ1-6, with 8 positions matching TRBD1. After removal of 5 bases from V and 0 bases from J, the junction contained 9 bases not matched to a gene. The germline V gene encodes CDR1 MNHNY and CDR2 SVGAGI (reference sequence). The CDR3 length is 18 residues. CDR3 nucleotide sequence: TGTGCCAGCAGTCCCAATGCACAGGGGGTCTCCTATAATTCACCCCTCCACTTT. This codes for CASSPNAQGVSYNSPLHF.

This rearrangement joins TRBV2 to TRBJ2-5; no definite D call. Germline assignment: CDR1 SNHLY and CDR2 FYNNEI. V dropped 1 base and J dropped 5 bases, with 8 bases sitting between them. The CDR3 runs 13 residues. The CDR3 loop is CASSEGARETQYF. Written as DNA, the CDR3 is TGTGCCAGCAGTGAAGGGGCACGGGAGACCCAGTACTTC. Together with reference TRBV2 and TRBJ2-5, the CDR3 gives the full variable domain: EPEVTQTPSHQVTQMGQEVILRCVPISNHLYFYWYRQILGQKVEFLVSFYNNEISEKSEIFDDQFSVERPDGSNFTLKIRSTKLEDSAMYFCASSEGARETQYFGPGTRLLVL.

V gene TRBV2 combines with J gene TRBJ1-1, with no clear D. This CDR3 comprises 13 residues. The V and J ends lost 6 bases and 5 bases respectively, with 13 bases between them. The germline CDR1 and CDR2 sequences are SNHLY and FYNNEI. The CDR3 bases are TGTGCCAGCAGCGCAGAATTAGGGACTGAAGCTTTCTTT. Its protein is CASSAELGTEAFF.

The chain is built from TRBV7-2 and TRBJ1-2; D is unresolved. The CDR3 spans 13 residues. Trimming left V 1 base short and J 1 base short, with 4 bases between. CDR1 and CDR2 from the germline V gene are SGHTA and FQGNSA. The CDR3 loop is CASSLVFNYGYTF. CDR3 nucleotides: TGTGCCAGCAGCTTAGTTTTTAACTATGGCTACACCTTC.

This chain connects TRBV7-9 to TRBJ1-1; D is ambiguous. Germline values: CDR1 SEHNR, CDR2 FQNEAQ (reference sequence). The CDR3 loop spans 14 amino acids. V lost 3 bases and J lost 5, with 13 bases in between. The CDR3 is CASSLVSEVTEAFF. For the CDR3, the DNA is TGTGCCAGCAGCTTGGTTTCGGAAGTAACTGAAGCTTTCTTT.

The V gene is TRBV5-6, the J gene TRBJ2-3, with 15 bases that match TRBD2. V shed 0 bases, J shed 4 bases, and the junction held 3 bases outside the gene matches. Germline lookup yields CDR1 SGHDT and CDR2 YYEEEE. This CDR3 spans 17 amino acids. For the CDR3, the DNA is TGTGCCAGCAGCTTGGTGGGACTAGCGGGGGGTTCAGATACGCAGTATTTT. It codes for CASSLVGLAGGSDTQYF.

This chain links TRBV7-2 with TRBJ1-5, with D maybe TRBD1 (5 bases). There are 14 residues in the CDR3. Trimming cost V 0 bases and J 7 bases, with 10 bases left between them. CDR1 is SGHTA, CDR2 FQGNSA, per germline. CDR3 in DNA: TGTGCCAGCAGCTTAGCGCAGGGAAGCCAGCCCCAGCATTTT. Translating gives CASSLAQGSQPQHF.

This clone was recorded a few times. The chain carries TRBV9 and TRBJ2-2; D is uncertain. Trimming stripped 0 bases from V and 1 base from J, with 1 base between. There are 13 residues in the CDR3. Germline CDR1 is SGDLS and CDR2 is YYNGEE. This chain's CDR3 is CASSVGNTGELFF. CDR3 sequence (DNA): TGTGCCAGCAGCGTAGGGAACACCGGGGAGCTGTTTTTT.

This rearrangement joins TRBV27 to TRBJ1-2, with D hard to call. V lost 3 bases to trimming and J lost 0 bases, with 8 bases between them. The length of the CDR3 is 14 residues. Germline V gene data show CDR1 as MNHEY and CDR2 as SMNVEV (reference sequence). For the CDR3, the DNA is TGTGCCAGCAGTTTCAGTGGTTCTAACTATGGCTACACCTTC. It codes for CASSFSGSNYGYTF.